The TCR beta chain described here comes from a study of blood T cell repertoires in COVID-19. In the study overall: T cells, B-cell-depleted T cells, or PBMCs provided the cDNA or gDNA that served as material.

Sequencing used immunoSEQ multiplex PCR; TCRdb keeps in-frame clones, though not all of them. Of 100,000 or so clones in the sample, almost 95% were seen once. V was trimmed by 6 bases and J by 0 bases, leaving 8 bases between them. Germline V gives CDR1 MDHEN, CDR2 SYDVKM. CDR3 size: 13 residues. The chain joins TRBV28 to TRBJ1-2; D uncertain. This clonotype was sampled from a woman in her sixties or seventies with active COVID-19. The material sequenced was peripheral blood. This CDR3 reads CASSYVANYGYTF. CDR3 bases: TGTGCCAGCAGCTACGTAGCTAACTATGGCTACACCTTC.